One sample yielded the 21 T cell receptor beta chains listed below, sequenced in a study of cytomegalovirus exposure and HLA in healthy donors. PCR primers comprised 60 Vbeta and 13 Jbeta primers. Sequencing was performed with immunoSEQ multiplex PCR; in TCRdb, only in-frame clones are kept and a portion is missing. The sample has fewer than 150,000 clones, 80% seen once; the top ten hold 5.1%. Material: PBMCs. These receptors all stem from a male donor in good health and CMV-seronegative.

The CDR3 protein is CSGTSGGAADTQYF. CDR3 DNA: TGCAGCGGAACTAGCGGGGGGGCGGCAGATACGCAGTATTTT. V and J are TRBV29-1 and TRBJ2-3; 13 bases are shared with TRBD2. Germline V gene sequence: CDR1 SQVTM, CDR2 ANQGSEA. The CDR3 totals 14 residues. The junction had 5 bases not matched to a gene; V was cut back by 7 bases and J by 4 bases.

The chain combines TRBV29-1 with TRBJ2-3; 9 bases are shared with TRBD2. The CDR3 loop spans 13 amino acids. The V gene's germline CDR1 is SQVTM and CDR2 ANQGSEA. The V and J ends lost 7 bases and 5 bases, in that order; junction bases with no gene match: 7. The CDR3 protein is CSAQAGGVDTQYF. Here the CDR3 DNA reads TGCAGCGCCCAAGCGGGGGGCGTAGATACGCAGTATTTT.

The CDR3: CASRHTGLADTDTQYF. The CDR3 DNA reads TGTGCCAGCAGGCACACGGGACTAGCGGACACAGATACGCAGTATTTT. The chain recombines TRBV6-6 with TRBJ2-3; 11 nucleotides match TRBD2. V lost 6 bases, J lost 2 bases, and 7 bases stayed unmatched. Germline loops: CDR1 MNHNY, CDR2 SVGAGI (reference sequence). This CDR3 comprises 16 residues.

In its sample, this clone was seen once. V is TRBV27 and J is TRBJ2-7; D is ambiguous. The CDR3 consists of 15 residues. V was clipped by 4 bases and J by 2 bases, with 15 bases between them. Germline V gene lookup returns CDR1 MNHEY and CDR2 SMNVEV (reference sequence). The CDR3 DNA follows: TGTGCCAGCAGTTACTCGGTCTCATTCACCTACGAGCAGTACTTC. Its translation is CASSYSVSFTYEQYF.

This clone has just a few counts. The chain links TRBV9 to TRBJ2-2, with D uncertain. Trimming left V 0 bases short and J 2 bases short, with 5 bases between. The CDR3 is made up of 14 amino acids. Germline V gene data show CDR1 as SGDLS and CDR2 as YYNGEE. The CDR3: CASSVDPNTGELFF. The CDR3 nucleotides are TGTGCCAGCAGCGTAGATCCTAACACCGGGGAGCTGTTTTTT. Using reference TRBV9 and TRBJ2-2 for the parts outside the CDR3, the full variable domain is DSGVTQTPKHLITATGQRVTLRCSPRSGDLSVYWYQQSLDQGLQFLIQYYNGEERAKGNILERFSAQQFPDLHSELNLSSLELGDSALYFCASSVDPNTGELFFGEGSRLTVL.

The rearrangement joins TRBV19 to TRBJ1-1, with a tentative D call TRBD1 (6 bases). The CDR3 has 15 amino acids. Germline values: CDR1 LNHDA, CDR2 SQIVND (reference sequence). V lost 7 bases and J lost 3, with 18 bases in between. The CDR3 DNA reads as TGTGCCAGTACCCGCCGTGGTGACAGGTACACTGAAGCTTTCTTT. It encodes CASTRRGDRYTEAFF.

CDR3 coding DNA: TGCGCCAGCAGCCTAGAAGGACGGGGGGGATACAATGAGCAGTTCTTC. Amino acids: CASSLEGRGGYNEQFF. The gene calls are TRBV4-3 and TRBJ2-1; TRBD2 matches 8 bases. The V segment lost 4 bases and the J segment 4 bases; nucleotides outside the gene matches: 9. The CDR3 sequence is 16 residues long. Germline V gives CDR1 LGHNA, CDR2 YSLEER.

V gene TRBV28 combines with J gene TRBJ2-7; no reliable D call. Trimming shortened V by 6 bases and J by 3 bases, and 3 bases separated the two germline ends. Germline CDR1 and CDR2: MDHEN and SYDVKM. The CDR3 length is 10 residues. CDR3: CASRLYEQYF. The CDR3 DNA sequence: TGTGCCAGCAGACTCTACGAGCAGTACTTC.

The genes are TRBV11-3 and TRBJ2-1; 7 bases are a match to TRBD1. The CDR3 runs 16 residues. V trimming: 2 bases; J trimming: 8 bases; junction bases outside the gene matches: 12. Germline CDR1 is SGHNT and CDR2 is YENEEA. CDR3 protein: CASSLRLGGRADEQFF. DNA for the CDR3: TGTGCCAGCAGCTTAAGATTAGGGGGCAGGGCGGATGAGCAGTTCTTC.

The chain joins TRBV5-1 to TRBJ2-5, with no clear D. V was cut by 2 bases and J by 4 bases, with 6 bases left in between. CDR3 length equals 12 residues. Germline CDR1 is SGHRS and CDR2 is YFSETQ. The CDR3 nucleotides read TGCGCCAGCAGCTTTACTGGAGAGACCCAGTACTTC. Translating it yields CASSFTGETQYF.

The chain recombines TRBV6-5 with TRBJ1-2, with TRBD1 as a possible D gene (6 bases). The V end was cut by 6 bases, the J end by 7 bases, with 12 bases between. CDR3 length: 12 amino acids. Germline V CDR1 and CDR2: MNHEY, SVGAGI. CDR3 sequence reads: CASSPQGIGYTF. As DNA, the CDR3 is TGTGCCAGCAGCCCACAGGGAATTGGCTACACCTTC.

Only a few counts were recorded for this clone. The V gene is TRBV5-1, the J gene TRBJ2-5; 7 bases line up with TRBD1. Germline V gene sequence: CDR1 SGHRS, CDR2 YFSETQ. The CDR3 length is 13 residues. Germline trimming cut 4 bases from V and 5 bases from J; bases unmatched to any gene: 5. CDR3 region: CASSDRVGETQYF. The CDR3 DNA sequence: TGCGCCAGCAGCGACAGGGTTGGGGAGACCCAGTACTTC.

The rearrangement joins TRBV4-2 to TRBJ1-2, with TRBD1 matching over 8 bases. Germline V gene data show CDR1 as LGHNA and CDR2 as YNFKEQ. This CDR3 region has 15 residues. Germline trimming cut 4 bases from V and 8 bases from J; bases unmatched to any gene: 12. CDR3 residues: CASSRRQGPTEGYTF. CDR3 in DNA: TGTGCCAGCAGCCGCCGACAGGGGCCTACGGAGGGCTACACCTTC.

The gene calls are TRBV29-1 and TRBJ2-5, with D perhaps TRBD1 (5 bases). Germline assignment: CDR1 SQVTM and CDR2 ANQGSEA. V was trimmed by 4 bases and J by 5 bases, leaving 11 bases between them. This CDR3 spans 12 amino acids. In DNA, the CDR3 is TGCAGCGTTGTAGGGGCCGGGGAGACCCAGTACTTC. Encoded protein: CSVVGAGETQYF.

This chain joins TRBV18 and TRBJ2-2, with 10 bases matching TRBD1. The V and J ends lost 3 bases and 1 base, in that order; junction bases with no gene match: 2. This CDR3 contains 16 residues. The germline V gene encodes CDR1 KGHSH and CDR2 LQKENI. CDR3 residues: CASSPRTGGNTGELFF. The CDR3 DNA sequence: TGTGCCAGCTCACCCCGGACAGGGGGGAACACCGGGGAGCTGTTTTTT.

The chain is built from TRBV28 and TRBJ2-5; weak D call: TRBD1 (5 bases). This CDR3 region has 14 residues. CDR1 MDHEN and CDR2 SYDVKM come from the germline V gene. V was cut by 2 bases and J by 2 bases, with 9 bases left in between. CDR3 in amino acids: CASSLVTGQETQYF. The CDR3 DNA reads TGTGCCAGCAGTTTAGTTACAGGTCAAGAGACCCAGTACTTC.

The rearrangement links TRBV27 to TRBJ1-1; D gene unclear. Germline assignment: CDR1 MNHEY and CDR2 SMNVEV (reference sequence). The CDR3 spans 18 residues. V was clipped by 2 bases and J by 0 bases, with 19 bases between them. CDR3: CASSLAPKTQRMNTEAFF. CDR3 nucleotide sequence: TGTGCCAGCAGTTTAGCACCGAAAACTCAGCGGATGAACACTGAAGCTTTCTTT.

This chain links TRBV7-2 with TRBJ1-5; tentative D call: TRBD1 (6 bases). Between the trimmed V and J ends, which lost 0 bases and 5 bases, there was a span of 8 bases. Germline CDR1 is SGHTA and CDR2 is FQGNSA. The CDR3 has 14 amino acids. In DNA, the CDR3 is TGTGCCAGCAGCTTAGCGGACAGTTATCAGCCCCAGCATTTT. This encodes CASSLADSYQPQHF.

The rearrangement links TRBV18 to TRBJ2-1; D perhaps matches TRBD2 (7 bases). V shed 4 bases and J shed 0 bases, with 10 bases lying between them. CDR1 is KGHSH and CDR2 is LQKENI in the germline V gene. This CDR3 spans 15 amino acids. Here the CDR3 DNA reads TGTGCCAGCTCACGGGGGGGCCTCTCCTACAATGAGCAGTTCTTC. Amino acids: CASSRGGLSYNEQFF.

Only one count was recorded for this clone. This chain connects TRBV28 to TRBJ2-1; 10 bases match TRBD1. Germline V lookup: CDR1 MDHEN, CDR2 SYDVKM. The ends lost 8 bases at V and 7 bases at J; junction bases unmatched: 11. The CDR3 contains 15 residues. The CDR3 bases are TGTGCCAGCCTAGATAGGGACAGGGGAAGGAATGAGCAGTTCTTC. Protein sequence: CASLDRDRGRNEQFF.

The chain recombines TRBV29-1 with TRBJ1-2, with unresolved D. V dropped 3 bases and J dropped 1 base, with 6 bases sitting between them. The V gene's germline CDR1 is SQVTM and CDR2 ANQGSEA. This CDR3 has 12 residues. The CDR3 DNA sequence: TGCAGCGTTGAGGGCAGTAACTATGGCTACACCTTC. Translated, it gives CSVEGSNYGYTF.